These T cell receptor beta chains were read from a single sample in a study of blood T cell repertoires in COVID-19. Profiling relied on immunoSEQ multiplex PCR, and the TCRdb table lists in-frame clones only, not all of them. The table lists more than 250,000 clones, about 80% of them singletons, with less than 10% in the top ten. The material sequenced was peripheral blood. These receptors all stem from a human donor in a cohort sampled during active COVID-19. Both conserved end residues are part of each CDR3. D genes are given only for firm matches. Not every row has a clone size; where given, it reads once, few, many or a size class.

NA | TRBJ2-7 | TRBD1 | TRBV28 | CASRGDRGVHEQYF | TGTGCCAGCAGGGGGGACAGGGGTGTTCACGAGCAGTACTTC
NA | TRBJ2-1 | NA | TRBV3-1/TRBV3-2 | CASSHQPDYPKGYEQFF | TGTGCCAGCAGCCATCAACCGGACTACCCAAAGGGGTATGAGCAGTTCTTC
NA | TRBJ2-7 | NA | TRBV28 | CASSLSREIASSYEQYF | TGTGCCAGCAGTTTATCTAGGGAGATCGCTTCATCCTACGAGCAGTACTTC
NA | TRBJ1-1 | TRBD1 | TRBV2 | CASSPRQGGSFF | TGTGCCAGCAGCCCCAGACAGGGGGGATCTTTCTTT
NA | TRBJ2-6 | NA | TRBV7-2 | CASSSAGTGANVLTF | TGTGCCAGCAGCTCCGCCGGGACAGGGGCCAACGTCCTGACTTTC
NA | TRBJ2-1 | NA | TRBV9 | CASSVGLKDSFVEQFF | TGTGCCAGCAGCGTAGGATTAAAAGACTCCTTCGTCGAGCAGTTCTTC
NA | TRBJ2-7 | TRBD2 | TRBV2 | CASSRTSGSKVDEQYF | TGTGCCAGCAGCCGGACTAGCGGGAGTAAGGTGGACGAGCAGTACTTC
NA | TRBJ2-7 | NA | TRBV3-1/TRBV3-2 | CASSQDPGAAYEQYF | TGTGCCAGCAGCCAAGACCCAGGGGCCGCGTACGAGCAGTACTTC
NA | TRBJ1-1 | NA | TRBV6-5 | CASRLGQGWGTEAFF | TGTGCCAGCAGACTTGGTCAGGGTTGGGGCACTGAAGCTTTCTTT
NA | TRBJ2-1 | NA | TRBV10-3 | CAISDLASYNEQFF | TGTGCCATCAGTGACCTAGCGTCATACAATGAGCAGTTCTTC
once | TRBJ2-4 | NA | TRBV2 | CASSDGVGRSGKNIQYF | TGTGCCAGCAGTGATGGCGTGGGAAGGTCGGGGAAAAACATTCAGTACTTC
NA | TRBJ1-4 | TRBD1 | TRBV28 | CASSGTGQDREKLFF | TGTGCCAGCAGTGGGACAGGGCAAGATCGAGAAAAACTGTTTTTT
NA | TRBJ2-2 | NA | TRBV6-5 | CASRRTANTGELFF | TGTGCCAGCAGACGGACAGCGAACACCGGGGAGCTGTTTTTT
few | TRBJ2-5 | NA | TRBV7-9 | CASNHREGETQYF | TGTGCCAGCAACCACAGGGAGGGAGAGACCCAGTACTTC
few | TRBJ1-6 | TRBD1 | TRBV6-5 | CASSTGTGFGSPLHF | TGTGCCAGCAGTACCGGGACAGGGTTTGGGTCACCCCTCCACTTT
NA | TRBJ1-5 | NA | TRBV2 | CASSGSSGASNQPQHF | TGTGCCAGCAGTGGTTCATCTGGGGCAAGCAATCAGCCCCAGCATTTT
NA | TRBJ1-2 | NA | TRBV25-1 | CASSAPWGGSGYTF | TGTGCCAGCAGTGCTCCATGGGGGGGAAGCGGCTACACCTTC
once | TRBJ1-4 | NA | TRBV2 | CASSPQGTEKLFF | TGTGCCAGCAGTCCACAGGGTACGGAAAAACTGTTTTTT
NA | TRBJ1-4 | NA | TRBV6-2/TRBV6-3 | CASSYPPRIHEKLFF | TGTGCCAGCAGTTACCCCCCCAGGATCCATGAAAAACTGTTTTTT
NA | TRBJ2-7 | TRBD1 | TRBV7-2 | CASSFGDRDFYEQYF | TGTGCCAGCAGCTTTGGGGACAGGGACTTCTACGAGCAGTACTTC
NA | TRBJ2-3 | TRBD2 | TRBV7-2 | CASSFGREGFQYF | TGTGCCAGCAGCTTTGGGAGGGAAGGGTTTCAGTATTTT
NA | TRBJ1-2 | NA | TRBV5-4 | CASSSWTGGYGYTF | TGTGCCAGCAGCTCATGGACGGGCGGGTATGGCTACACCTTC
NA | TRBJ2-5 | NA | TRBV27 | CASREYGGRETQYF | TGTGCCAGCAGAGAATACGGGGGGCGAGAGACCCAGTACTTC
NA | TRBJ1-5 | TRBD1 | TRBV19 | CATGQGNQPQHF | TGTGCCACCGGACAGGGCAATCAGCCCCAGCATTTT
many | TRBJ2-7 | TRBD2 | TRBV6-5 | CASSQTSGSFYEQYF | TGTGCCAGCAGTCAGACTAGCGGGAGTTTTTACGAGCAGTACTTC
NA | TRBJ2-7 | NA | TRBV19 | CASSIGLEQYF | TGTGCCAGTAGTATTGGCCTCGAGCAGTACTTC
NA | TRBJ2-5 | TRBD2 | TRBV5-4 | CASSPGTTQETQYF | TGTGCCAGCAGCCCAGGGACTACCCAAGAGACCCAGTACTTC
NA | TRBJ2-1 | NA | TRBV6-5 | CASRSPSGSYNEQFF | TGTGCCAGCAGGAGTCCCAGCGGGTCCTACAATGAGCAGTTCTTC
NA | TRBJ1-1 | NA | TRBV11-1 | CASSFQGNTEAFF | TGTGCCAGCAGCTTCCAGGGTAACACTGAAGCTTTCTTT
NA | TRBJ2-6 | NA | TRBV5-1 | CASSPLQGSGANVLTF | TGCGCCAGCAGCCCCTTACAGGGTTCTGGGGCCAACGTCCTGACTTTC
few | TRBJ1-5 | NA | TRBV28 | CASSPVGGNMPQHF | TGTGCCAGCAGTCCCGTGGGAGGGAATATGCCCCAGCATTTT
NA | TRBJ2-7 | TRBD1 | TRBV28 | CASRGTGTGAYEQYF | TGTGCCAGCAGGGGGACCGGGACAGGAGCCTACGAGCAGTACTTC
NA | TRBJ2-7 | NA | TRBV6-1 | CASSESTAGGEQYF | TGTGCCAGCAGTGAATCGACAGCGGGCGGCGAGCAGTACTTC
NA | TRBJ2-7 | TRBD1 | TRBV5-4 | CASSHAGTAFTYEQYF | TGTGCCAGCAGCCATGCCGGGACAGCGTTCACCTACGAGCAGTACTTC
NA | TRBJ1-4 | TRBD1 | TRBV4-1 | CASSQEDLTGGLEKLFF | TGCGCCAGCAGCCAGGAAGACCTAACAGGGGGCTTAGAAAAACTGTTTTTT
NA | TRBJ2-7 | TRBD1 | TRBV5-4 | CASSSQTGTGYEQYF | TGTGCCAGCAGCTCGCAGACAGGGACGGGCTACGAGCAGTACTTC
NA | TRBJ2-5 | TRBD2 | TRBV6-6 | CASSYLASGGRGTQYF | TGTGCCAGCAGTTACTTGGCTAGCGGGGGGCGGGGGACCCAGTACTTC
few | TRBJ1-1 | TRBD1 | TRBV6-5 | CASSYAAGGYTEAFF | TGTGCCAGCAGTTATGCGGCAGGGGGCTACACTGAAGCTTTCTTT
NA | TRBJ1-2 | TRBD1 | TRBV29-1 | CSVEGRTGYGYTF | TGCAGCGTTGAAGGGCGGACAGGCTATGGCTACACCTTC
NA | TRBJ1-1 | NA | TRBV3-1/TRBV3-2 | CASSQAQGGAFF | TGTGCCAGCAGCCAGGCACAGGGTGGAGCTTTCTTT
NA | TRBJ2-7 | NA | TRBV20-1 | CSAPDYYEQYF | TGCAGTGCTCCGGACTACTACGAGCAGTACTTC
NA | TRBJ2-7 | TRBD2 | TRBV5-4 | CASSSRKGTSGYYEQYF | TGTGCCAGCAGCTCACGGAAGGGGACTAGCGGGTACTACGAGCAGTACTTC